This TCR beta chain was retrieved from a study of OX40 agonist ivuxolimab in advanced cancers. Study conclusions and caveats: At doses 0.1 to 3.0 mg/kg, CD4+ and CD8+ clones expanded. Relative to CD4+, CD8+ T cells held more expanded clones on average.

Comments on this clone: Its antigen is unknown.

The protocol was immunoSEQ multiplex PCR, while the TCRdb copy is restricted to in-frame clones and leaves out a portion. The data hold about 64,000 clones, with about four fifths observed a single time. This TCR was recovered from an adult with an advanced solid tumor such as melanoma, head and neck, liver or kidney cancer. The sample here was CD4+ or CD8+ T cells sorted from blood, taken in a trial of the OX40 agonist ivuxolimab.

The CDR3 DNA sequence: TGTGCTAGTGGTTTAGGAGCGATCTCCTACAATGAGCAGTTCTTC. Translation gives CASGLGAISYNEQFF. This chain uses TRBV12-5 with TRBJ2-1; D gene unclear. The CDR3 covers 15 residues. CDR1 is LGHNT, CDR2 FRNRAP, per germline. The V gene lost 3 bases and the J gene lost 0 bases, with 9 bases spanning the gap.